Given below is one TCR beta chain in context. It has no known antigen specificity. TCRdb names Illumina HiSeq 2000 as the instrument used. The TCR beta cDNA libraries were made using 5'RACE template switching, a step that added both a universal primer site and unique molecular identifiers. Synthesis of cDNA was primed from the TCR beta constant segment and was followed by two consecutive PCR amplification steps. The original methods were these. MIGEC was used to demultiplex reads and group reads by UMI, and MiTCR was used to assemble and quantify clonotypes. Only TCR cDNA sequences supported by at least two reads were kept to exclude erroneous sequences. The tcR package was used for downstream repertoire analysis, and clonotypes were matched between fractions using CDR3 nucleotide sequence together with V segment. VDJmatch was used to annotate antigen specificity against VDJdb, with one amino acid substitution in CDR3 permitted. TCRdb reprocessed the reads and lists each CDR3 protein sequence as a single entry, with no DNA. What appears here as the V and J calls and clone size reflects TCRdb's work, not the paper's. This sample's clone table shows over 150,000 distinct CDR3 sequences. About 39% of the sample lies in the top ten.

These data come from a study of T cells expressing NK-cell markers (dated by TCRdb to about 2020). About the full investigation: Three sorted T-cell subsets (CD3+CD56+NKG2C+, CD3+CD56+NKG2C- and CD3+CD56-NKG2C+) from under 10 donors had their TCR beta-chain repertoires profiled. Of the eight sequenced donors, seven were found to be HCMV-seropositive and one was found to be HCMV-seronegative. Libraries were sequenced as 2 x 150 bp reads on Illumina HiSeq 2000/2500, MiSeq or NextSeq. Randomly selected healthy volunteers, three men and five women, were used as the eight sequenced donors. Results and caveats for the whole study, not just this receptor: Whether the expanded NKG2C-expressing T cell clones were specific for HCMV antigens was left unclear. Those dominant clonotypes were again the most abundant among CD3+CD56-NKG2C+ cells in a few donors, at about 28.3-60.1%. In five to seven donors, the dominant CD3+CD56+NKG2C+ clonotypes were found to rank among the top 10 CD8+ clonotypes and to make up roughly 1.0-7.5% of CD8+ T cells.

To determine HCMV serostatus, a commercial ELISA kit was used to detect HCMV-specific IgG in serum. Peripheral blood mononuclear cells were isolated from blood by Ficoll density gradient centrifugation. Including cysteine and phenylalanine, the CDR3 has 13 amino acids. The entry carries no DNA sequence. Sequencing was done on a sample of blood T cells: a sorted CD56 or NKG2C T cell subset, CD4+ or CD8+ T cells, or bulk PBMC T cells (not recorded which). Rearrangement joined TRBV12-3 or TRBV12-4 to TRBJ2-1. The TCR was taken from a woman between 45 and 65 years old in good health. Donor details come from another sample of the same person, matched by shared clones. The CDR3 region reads CASSLTNYNEQFF.